These T cell receptor beta chains were read from a single sample in a study of cytomegalovirus exposure and HLA in healthy donors. Produced via immunoSEQ multiplex PCR; TCRdb's table is partial and in-frame only. This table has some 150,000 clones, about 84% appearing once. Sequencing input: PBMCs. These receptors originate from a man aged 50 to 60 in good health and CMV-seronegative. CDR3s include the opening cysteine and the closing phenylalanine or tryptophan.

v_gene	j_gene	CDR3aa
TRBV6-1	TRBJ2-1	CASSAREDEQFF
TRBV6-1	TRBJ1-6	CASSDRDRGFGNSPLHF
TRBV4-1	TRBJ2-1	CASSQVRLMVYNEQFF
TRBV29-1	TRBJ2-3	CSVEDPGVGDTQYF
TRBV18	TRBJ2-7	CASSTNDYEQYF
TRBV6-1	TRBJ1-5	CASREGLSVHQPQHF
TRBV6-7	TRBJ2-2	CASGAGGPPGELFF
TRBV6-1	TRBJ1-2	CASSEAFRAGYGYTF
TRBV7-9	TRBJ1-4	CASSWPTQGEEKLFF
TRBV7-3	TRBJ1-1	CASSVDRWNTEAFF
TRBV9	TRBJ2-3	CASSVGNSGGADTQYF
TRBV30	TRBJ2-7	CAWSVSWTSGTYEQYF
TRBV19	TRBJ2-2	CASGTGTGQRELFF
TRBV29-1	TRBJ1-1	CSVQDPGPAFTEAFF
TRBV19	TRBJ1-2	CASSLTGPYGYTF
TRBV2	TRBJ1-6	CASIPGVKLPLHF
TRBV6-1	TRBJ2-2	CASSEALGTSGRNTGELFF
TRBV4-1	TRBJ2-1	CASSQDRGRGDEQFF
TRBV19	TRBJ1-5	CASSMNKGITDSNQPQHF
TRBV30	TRBJ2-7	CASNLRVAELLYEQYF